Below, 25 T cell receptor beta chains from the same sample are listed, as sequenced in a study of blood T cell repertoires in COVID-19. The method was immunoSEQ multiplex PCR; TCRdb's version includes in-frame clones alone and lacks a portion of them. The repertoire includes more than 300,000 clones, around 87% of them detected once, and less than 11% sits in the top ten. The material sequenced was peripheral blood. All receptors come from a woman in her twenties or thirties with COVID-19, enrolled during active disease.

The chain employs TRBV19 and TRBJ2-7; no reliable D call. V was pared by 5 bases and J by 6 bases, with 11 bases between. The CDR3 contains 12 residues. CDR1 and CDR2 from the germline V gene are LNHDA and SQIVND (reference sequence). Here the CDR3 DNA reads TGTGCCAGTAGTCCCCCGACTGGCGAGCAGTACTTC. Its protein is CASSPPTGEQYF.

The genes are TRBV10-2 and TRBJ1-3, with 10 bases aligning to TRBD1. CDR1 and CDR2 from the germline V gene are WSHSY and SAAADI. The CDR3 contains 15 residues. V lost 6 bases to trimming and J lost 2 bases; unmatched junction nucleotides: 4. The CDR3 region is CASSMGQGTGNTIYF. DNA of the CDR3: TGCGCCAGCAGCATGGGACAGGGGACTGGAAACACCATATATTTT.

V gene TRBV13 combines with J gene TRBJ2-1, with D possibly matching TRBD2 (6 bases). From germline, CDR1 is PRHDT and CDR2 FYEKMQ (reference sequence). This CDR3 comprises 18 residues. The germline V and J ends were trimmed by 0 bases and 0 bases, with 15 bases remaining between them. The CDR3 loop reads CASSLGLAVASSYNEQFF. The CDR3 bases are TGTGCCAGCAGCTTAGGTTTAGCGGTCGCAAGCTCCTACAATGAGCAGTTCTTC.

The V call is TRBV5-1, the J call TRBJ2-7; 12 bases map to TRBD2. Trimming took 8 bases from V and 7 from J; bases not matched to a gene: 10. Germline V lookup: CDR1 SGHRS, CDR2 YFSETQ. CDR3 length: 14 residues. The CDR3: CASGLAGGPREQYF. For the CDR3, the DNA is TGCGCCAGTGGGCTAGCGGGAGGGCCGAGAGAGCAGTACTTC.

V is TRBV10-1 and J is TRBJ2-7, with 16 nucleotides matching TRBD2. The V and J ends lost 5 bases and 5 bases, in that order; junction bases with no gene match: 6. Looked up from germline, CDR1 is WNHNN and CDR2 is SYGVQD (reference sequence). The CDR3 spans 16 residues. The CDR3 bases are TGCGCCAGCAGTCCCGGGACTAGCGGGAGGGAGGACGAGCAGTACTTC. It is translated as CASSPGTSGREDEQYF.

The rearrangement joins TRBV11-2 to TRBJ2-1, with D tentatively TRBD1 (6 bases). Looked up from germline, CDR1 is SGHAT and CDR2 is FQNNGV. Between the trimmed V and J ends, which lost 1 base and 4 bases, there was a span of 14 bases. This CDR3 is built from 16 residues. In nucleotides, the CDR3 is TGTGCCAGCAGCTTAGGCCGGGACACCCTTTACAATGAGCAGTTCTTC. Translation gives CASSLGRDTLYNEQFF.

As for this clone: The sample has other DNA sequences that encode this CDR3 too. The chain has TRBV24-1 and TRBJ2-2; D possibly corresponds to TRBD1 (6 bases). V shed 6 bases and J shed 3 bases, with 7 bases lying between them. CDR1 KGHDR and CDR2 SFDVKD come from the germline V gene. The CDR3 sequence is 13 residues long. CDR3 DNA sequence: TGTGCCACCAGTAGGGGGTACACCGGGGAGCTGTTTTTT. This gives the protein CATSRGYTGELFF.

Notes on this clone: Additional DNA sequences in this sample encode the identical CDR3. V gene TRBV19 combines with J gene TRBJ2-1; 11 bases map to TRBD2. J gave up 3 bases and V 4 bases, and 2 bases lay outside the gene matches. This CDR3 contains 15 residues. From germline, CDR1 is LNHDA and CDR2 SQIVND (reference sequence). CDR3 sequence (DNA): TGTGCCAGTAGTACAGGACTAGCGGGCTACAATGAGCAGTTCTTC. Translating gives CASSTGLAGYNEQFF.

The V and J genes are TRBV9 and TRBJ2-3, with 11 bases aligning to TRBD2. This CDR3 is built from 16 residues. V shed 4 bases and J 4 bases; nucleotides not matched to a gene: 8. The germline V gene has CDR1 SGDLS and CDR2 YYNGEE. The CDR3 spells CASSKTSGMSADTQYF. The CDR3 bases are TGTGCCAGCAGCAAGACTAGCGGGATGTCCGCAGATACGCAGTATTTT.

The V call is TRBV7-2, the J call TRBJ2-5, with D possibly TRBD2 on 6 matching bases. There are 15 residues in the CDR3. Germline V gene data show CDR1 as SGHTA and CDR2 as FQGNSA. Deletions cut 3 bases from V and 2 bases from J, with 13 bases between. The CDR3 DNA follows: TGTGCCAGCAGCTTCCAAGCGGGCCTGCAAGAGACCCAGTACTTC. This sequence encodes CASSFQAGLQETQYF.

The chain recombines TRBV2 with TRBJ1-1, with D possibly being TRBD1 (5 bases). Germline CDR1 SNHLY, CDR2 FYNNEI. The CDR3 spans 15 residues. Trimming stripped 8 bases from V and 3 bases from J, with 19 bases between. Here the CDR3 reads CASANRAGRHTEAFF. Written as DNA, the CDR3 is TGTGCCAGCGCAAATCGTGCAGGGCGGCACACTGAAGCTTTCTTT.

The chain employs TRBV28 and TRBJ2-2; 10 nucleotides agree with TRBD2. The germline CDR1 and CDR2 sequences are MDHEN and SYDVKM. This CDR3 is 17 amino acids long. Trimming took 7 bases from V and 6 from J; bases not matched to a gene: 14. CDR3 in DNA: TGTGCCAGCACCACCCCCCCCGGGACTAGCGATCCCGGGGAGCTGTTTTTT. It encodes CASTTPPGTSDPGELFF.

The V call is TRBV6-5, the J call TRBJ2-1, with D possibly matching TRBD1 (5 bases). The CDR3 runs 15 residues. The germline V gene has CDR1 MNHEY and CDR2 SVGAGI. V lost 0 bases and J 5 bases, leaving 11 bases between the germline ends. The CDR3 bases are TGTGCCAGCAGTTACTCGTCGCAGGGAAACAATGAGCAGTTCTTC. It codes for CASSYSSQGNNEQFF.

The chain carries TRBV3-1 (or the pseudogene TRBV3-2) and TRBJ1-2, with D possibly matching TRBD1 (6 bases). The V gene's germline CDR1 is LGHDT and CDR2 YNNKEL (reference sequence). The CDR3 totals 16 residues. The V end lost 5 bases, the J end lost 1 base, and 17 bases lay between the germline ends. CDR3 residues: CASSKTGTLINYGYTF. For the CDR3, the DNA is TGTGCCAGCAGCAAGACCGGGACACTGATTAACTATGGCTACACCTTC.

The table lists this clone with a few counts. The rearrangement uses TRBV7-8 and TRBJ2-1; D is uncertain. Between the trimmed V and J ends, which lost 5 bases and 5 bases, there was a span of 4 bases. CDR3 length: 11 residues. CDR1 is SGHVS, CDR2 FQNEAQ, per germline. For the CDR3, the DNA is TGTGCCAGCAGCCCCGACAATGAGCAGTTCTTC. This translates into CASSPDNEQFF.

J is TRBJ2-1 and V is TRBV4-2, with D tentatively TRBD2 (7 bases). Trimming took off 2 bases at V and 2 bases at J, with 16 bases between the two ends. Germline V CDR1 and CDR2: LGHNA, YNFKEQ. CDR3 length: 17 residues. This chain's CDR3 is CASSQNGGLAAYNEQFF. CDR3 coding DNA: TGTGCCAGCAGCCAAAACGGGGGGCTAGCGGCCTACAATGAGCAGTTCTTC.

The CDR3 DNA sequence: TGTGCCAGCAGTTTCGGGTCCATCACTGAAGCTTTCTTT. This translates into CASSFGSITEAFF. This sequence joins TRBV27 and TRBJ1-1; D remains unclear. Germline V gene lookup returns CDR1 MNHEY and CDR2 SMNVEV (reference sequence). Trimming cost V 3 bases and J 4 bases, with 9 bases left between them. This CDR3 is built from 13 residues.

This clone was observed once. This CDR3 is CASSLPEGGTEAFF. DNA of the CDR3: TGTGCCAGCAGCCTTCCTGAAGGGGGTACTGAAGCTTTCTTT. The chain employs TRBV2 and TRBJ1-1, with D perhaps TRBD1 (6 bases). Looked up from germline, CDR1 is SNHLY and CDR2 is FYNNEI. The CDR3 runs 14 residues. V lost 6 bases, J lost 5 bases, and 16 bases lay in between.

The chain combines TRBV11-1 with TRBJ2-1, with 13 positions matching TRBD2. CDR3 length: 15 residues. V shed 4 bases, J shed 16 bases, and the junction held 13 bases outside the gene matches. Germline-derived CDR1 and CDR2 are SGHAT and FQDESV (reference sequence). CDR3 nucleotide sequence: TGTGCCAGCAGCTCCCGGACTAGCGGGAGCCTCGGTTTCTTCTTC. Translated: CASSSRTSGSLGFFF.

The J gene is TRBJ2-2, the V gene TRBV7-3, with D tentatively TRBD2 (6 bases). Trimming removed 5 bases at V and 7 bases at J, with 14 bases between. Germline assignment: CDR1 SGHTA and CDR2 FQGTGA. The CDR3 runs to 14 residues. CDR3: CASSLRTTGGELFF. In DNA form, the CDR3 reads TGTGCCAGCAGCCTCCGGACTACCGGCGGGGAGCTGTTTTTT. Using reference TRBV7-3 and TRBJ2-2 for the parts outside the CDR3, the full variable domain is GAGVSQTPSNKVTEKGKYVELRCDPISGHTALYWYRQSLGQGPEFLIYFQGTGAADDSGLPNDRFFAVRPEGSVSTLKIQRTERGDSAVYLCASSLRTTGGELFFGEGSRLTVL.

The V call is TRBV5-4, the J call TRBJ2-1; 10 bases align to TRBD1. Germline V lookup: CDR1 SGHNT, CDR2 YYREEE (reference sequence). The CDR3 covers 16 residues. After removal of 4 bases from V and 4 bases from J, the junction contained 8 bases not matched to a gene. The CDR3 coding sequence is TGTGCCAGCAGCCCCGTACCGGGACAGGGGTACAATGAGCAGTTCTTC. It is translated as CASSPVPGQGYNEQFF.

The DNA of the CDR3 is TGTGCCAGCAGCGTAGTAGCGAGGAACACCGGGGAGCTGTTTTTT. Amino acids: CASSVVARNTGELFF. The chain is built from TRBV9 and TRBJ2-2; D is possibly TRBD2 (5 bases). This CDR3 is 15 amino acids long. V lost 0 bases and J 1 base, leaving 7 bases between the germline ends. The germline V gene encodes CDR1 SGDLS and CDR2 YYNGEE.

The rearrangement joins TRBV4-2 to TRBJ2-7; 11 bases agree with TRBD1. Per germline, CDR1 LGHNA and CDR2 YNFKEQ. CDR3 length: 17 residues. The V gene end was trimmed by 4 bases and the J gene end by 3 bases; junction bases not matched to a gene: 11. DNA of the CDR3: TGTGCCAGCAGCCCTACGGCTGGGACAGGGGGTTTCTACGAGCAGTACTTC. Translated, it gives CASSPTAGTGGFYEQYF.

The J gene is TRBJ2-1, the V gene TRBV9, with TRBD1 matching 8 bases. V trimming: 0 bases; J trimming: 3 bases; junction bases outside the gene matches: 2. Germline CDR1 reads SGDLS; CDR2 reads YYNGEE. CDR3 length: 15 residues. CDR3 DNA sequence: TGTGCCAGCAGCGTAGAGGGACAGGTCTACAATGAGCAGTTCTTC. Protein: CASSVEGQVYNEQFF.

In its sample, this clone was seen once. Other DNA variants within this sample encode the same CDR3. CDR3 sequence (DNA): TGTGCCAGCAGGGCAACAGTCTACGAGCAGTACTTC. This sequence encodes CASRATVYEQYF. This chain uses TRBV2 with TRBJ2-7, with D unresolved. CDR1 is SNHLY and CDR2 is FYNNEI in the germline V gene. This CDR3 region has 12 residues. Trimming shortened V by 6 bases and J by 3 bases, and 9 bases separated the two germline ends.